What follows are 32 T cell receptor beta chains derived from one specimen sequenced in a study of T cell responses to AZD1222 COVID-19 vaccine. Using immunoSEQ multiplex PCR, the repertoire was profiled, and TCRdb retains in-frame clones only, with some absent. This sample yields tens of thousands of clones, of which about nine tenths are seen a single time; less than 9.5% belongs to the top ten. The sample consisted of peripheral blood, taken on day 0 of AZD1222 vaccination. These receptor sequences come from an adult in good health.

The chain uses TRBV19 and TRBJ1-5; tentatively, D is TRBD1 (6 bases). The germline V gene encodes CDR1 LNHDA and CDR2 SQIVND (reference sequence). Trimming cost V 7 bases and J 4 bases, with 14 bases left between them. The CDR3 length is 14 residues. This CDR3 reads CASTEQGLNQPQHF. In nucleotides, the CDR3 is TGTGCCAGTACCGAACAGGGACTGAATCAGCCCCAGCATTTT.

The chain is built from TRBV6-6 and TRBJ2-1, with D uncertain. This CDR3 has 13 amino acids. Per the germline V gene, CDR1 is MNHNY and CDR2 is SVGAGI (reference sequence). V was trimmed by 4 bases and J by 3 bases, leaving 7 bases between them. The CDR3, as DNA: TGTGCCAGCAGTTTCCTAGACTACAATGAGCAGTTCTTC. Translated, it gives CASSFLDYNEQFF.

The chain recombines TRBV6-5 with TRBJ2-5; 7 bases map to TRBD2. V dropped 6 bases and J dropped 4; count of bases not matched to a gene: 8. Germline CDR1 is MNHEY and CDR2 is SVGAGI. CDR3 size: 14 residues. The CDR3 loop is CASRGGRESETQYF. The CDR3 DNA is TGTGCCAGCAGGGGTGGGAGGGAGTCAGAGACCCAGTACTTC.

This clone is labeled medium-sized. The chain carries TRBV4-2 and TRBJ1-1, with D maybe TRBD1 (5 bases). This CDR3 is built from 15 residues. Trimming removed 0 bases at V and 5 bases at J, with 13 bases between. From germline, CDR1 is LGHNA and CDR2 YNFKEQ. The CDR3, as DNA: TGTGCCAGCAGCCAAGAGGAAGGGGCTTCAACTGAAGCTTTCTTT. Amino acid sequence: CASSQEEGASTEAFF.

The sample holds one count of this clone. V is TRBV7-2 and J is TRBJ2-5; D is possibly TRBD2 (6 bases). The germline gives CDR1 SGHTA, CDR2 FQGNSA. The CDR3 sequence is 14 residues long. V was pared by 0 bases and J by 5 bases, with 10 bases between. The CDR3, as DNA: TGTGCCAGCAGCTTAGCCGGGAGTGGGGAGACCCAGTACTTC. Its protein product is CASSLAGSGETQYF.

The chain combines TRBV12-3 or TRBV12-4 with TRBJ2-5; 8 positions match TRBD2. Losses at the gene ends were 6 bases for V and 2 bases for J; bases not matched to a gene: 2. This CDR3 is built from 13 residues. The CDR3 reads CASRASGQETQYF. The CDR3 region has the DNA TGTGCCAGCAGGGCTAGCGGGCAAGAGACCCAGTACTTC.

The rearrangement links TRBV2 to TRBJ2-3; possible D gene TRBD1, 6 bases. This CDR3 has 13 residues. V was cut by 10 bases and J by 2 bases, with 13 bases left in between. Germline loops: CDR1 SNHLY, CDR2 FYNNEI. The CDR3 here is CATSGQTTDTQYF. The CDR3 DNA follows: TGTGCCACTTCGGGACAAACCACAGATACGCAGTATTTT. The full variable domain, completed using reference TRBV2 and TRBJ2-3, is EPEVTQTPSHQVTQMGQEVILRCVPISNHLYFYWYRQILGQKVEFLVSFYNNEISEKSEIFDDQFSVERPDGSNFTLKIRSTKLEDSAMYFCATSGQTTDTQYFGPGTRLTVL.

The chain is built from TRBV14 and TRBJ1-6, with 10 nucleotides matching TRBD1. The CDR3 spans 15 residues. Per germline, CDR1 SGHDN and CDR2 FVKESK. With 4 bases clipped from V and 6 bases from J, the junction kept 3 bases outside the gene matches. For the CDR3, the DNA is TGTGCCAGCAGCCCTGGACAGGGGGTTAATTCACCCCTCCACTTT. Protein sequence: CASSPGQGVNSPLHF.

This chain connects TRBV18 to TRBJ1-1, with unresolved D. V was cut by 0 bases and J by 2 bases, with 4 bases left in between. Germline CDR1 KGHSH, CDR2 LQKENI. This CDR3 comprises 13 residues. CDR3 amino acids: CASSPPINTEAFF. The CDR3 DNA reads TGTGCCAGCTCACCACCTATCAACACTGAAGCTTTCTTT.

This chain links TRBV27 with TRBJ1-3; D is possibly TRBD1 (6 bases). Between the trimmed V and J ends, which lost 2 bases and 2 bases, there was a span of 7 bases. This CDR3 spans 14 amino acids. CDR1 is MNHEY, CDR2 SMNVEV, per germline (reference sequence). The CDR3 sequence is CASSLRGAGNTIYF. As DNA, the CDR3 is TGTGCCAGCAGTTTAAGGGGGGCTGGAAACACCATATATTTT.

The V gene is TRBV6-4, the J gene TRBJ1-2; D call uncertain. In germline, CDR1 is MRHNA, CDR2 SNTAGT. CDR3 length: 13 residues. Between the trimmed V and J ends, which lost 0 bases and 4 bases, there was a span of 6 bases. CDR3 nucleotides: TGTGCCAGCAGTGACTCAGAGGGCTATGGCTACACCTTC. Its protein product is CASSDSEGYGYTF.

The V and J genes are TRBV29-1 and TRBJ2-1; D is ambiguous. This CDR3 has 13 amino acids. V lost 1 base to trimming and J lost 3 bases, with 7 bases between them. Germline CDR1 reads SQVTM; CDR2 reads ANQGSEA. CDR3: CSVEGLVYNEQFF. The CDR3 nucleotides read TGCAGCGTTGAAGGACTCGTCTACAATGAGCAGTTCTTC.

The rearrangement joins TRBV15 to TRBJ1-6; 8 bases align to TRBD1. V lost 5 bases and J lost 7; bases outside the gene matches: 4. This CDR3 is built from 14 residues. Germline V gene data show CDR1 as LNHNV and CDR2 as YYDKDF (reference sequence). CDR3 sequence (DNA): TGTGCCACCAGCCTTCGGACAGGGAATTCACCCCTCCACTTT. Translated, it gives CATSLRTGNSPLHF.

The rearrangement uses TRBV7-2 and TRBJ2-5, with D uncertain. V was trimmed by 1 base and J by 3 bases, leaving 6 bases between them. The CDR3 has 13 amino acids. Germline V lookup: CDR1 SGHTA, CDR2 FQGNSA. CDR3 sequence reads: CASSLGAKETQYF. CDR3 DNA sequence: TGTGCCAGCAGCTTAGGAGCGAAAGAGACCCAGTACTTC.

The chain joins TRBV5-8 to TRBJ2-5; 7 bases align to TRBD1. Trimming at V came to 2 bases and at J to 7 bases, leaving 11 bases not matched to a gene. The germline gives CDR1 SGHTS, CDR2 YDEGEE. This CDR3 has 15 residues. The CDR3 nucleotides read TGTGCCAGCAGCTTACAAATAACAGGGGTGGGGACCCAGTACTTC. Translation: CASSLQITGVGTQYF. Drawing the rest from reference TRBV5-8 and TRBJ2-5, the complete variable domain is EAGVTQSPTHLIKTRGQQATLRCSPISGHTSVYWYQQALGLGLQFLLWYDEGEERNRGNFPPRFSGRQFPNYSSELNVNALELEDSALYLCASSLQITGVGTQYFGPGTRLLVL.

Note on this clone: Other DNA variants within this sample encode the same CDR3. J is TRBJ2-7 and V is TRBV7-9; D remains ambiguous. V was cut by 2 bases and J by 4 bases, with 3 bases left in between. CDR3 size: 11 residues. CDR1 and CDR2 from the germline V gene are SEHNR and FQNEAQ (reference sequence). CDR3 in amino acids: CASSLNYEQYF. The CDR3 DNA sequence: TGTGCCAGCAGCTTAAATTACGAGCAGTACTTC.

The chain is built from TRBV16 and TRBJ2-7; TRBD1 aligns across 9 bases. V shed 6 bases and J 2 bases; nucleotides not matched to a gene: 8. This CDR3 comprises 15 residues. In germline, CDR1 is KGHSY, CDR2 FQNENV. For the CDR3, the DNA is TGTGCCAGCAGTCTCGAACAGGGGGCACCCTACGAGCAGTACTTC. Protein: CASSLEQGAPYEQYF.

This chain links TRBV7-3 with TRBJ2-4; D not certain. Germline CDR1 is SGHTA and CDR2 is FQGTGA. This CDR3 is 15 amino acids long. Deletions cut 3 bases from V and 0 bases from J, with 9 bases between. The CDR3 reads CASSFSRVAKNIQYF. DNA for the CDR3: TGTGCCAGCAGCTTTTCTAGGGTAGCCAAAAACATTCAGTACTTC.

V gene TRBV9 combines with J gene TRBJ1-2, with D perhaps TRBD1 (6 bases). This CDR3 has 13 amino acids. Trimming cost V 3 bases and J 0 bases, with 6 bases left between them. Germline V gene lookup returns CDR1 SGDLS and CDR2 YYNGEE. This chain's CDR3 is CASSGGPNYGYTF. CDR3 in DNA: TGTGCCAGCAGCGGGGGGCCTAACTATGGCTACACCTTC.

The rearrangement uses TRBV29-1 and TRBJ2-1; TRBD2 matches 14 bases. Germline CDR1 SQVTM, CDR2 ANQGSEA. V was clipped by 5 bases and J by 0 bases; unmatched bases: 3. The CDR3 is made up of 16 amino acids. CDR3 loop: CSVSGTSGSSYNEQFF. The CDR3 nucleotides are TGCAGCGTTTCGGGGACTAGCGGGAGCTCCTACAATGAGCAGTTCTTC.

The V and J genes are TRBV14 and TRBJ2-5; 14 positions match TRBD2. Germline V gene sequence: CDR1 SGHDN, CDR2 FVKESK. The trim removed 6 bases at V and 6 bases at J, leaving 9 bases unmatched. The CDR3 totals 16 residues. Here the CDR3 DNA reads TGTGCCAGCAGACAGGGGACTAGCGGGAGAGCTAAGACCCAGTACTTC. Its translation is CASRQGTSGRAKTQYF.

A few counts support this clone. The chain uses TRBV9 and TRBJ2-7, with D possibly TRBD2 on 6 matching bases. Trimming took 5 bases from V and 1 from J, leaving 19 bases between them. The germline V gene encodes CDR1 SGDLS and CDR2 YYNGEE. The CDR3 consists of 16 residues. The CDR3 region has the DNA TGTGCCAGCAGTGAGATCCCGACGGGAGCGTCCTACGAGCAGTACTTC. It is translated as CASSEIPTGASYEQYF.

V is TRBV18 and J is TRBJ1-1; TRBD1 might be the D (6 bases). Per the germline V gene, CDR1 is KGHSH and CDR2 is LQKENI. V shed 4 bases and J shed 4 bases, with 13 bases lying between them. The CDR3 has 14 amino acids. CDR3 sequence (DNA): TGTGCCAGCTCACGGCAGGACAGCCTCACTGAAGCTTTCTTT. Translated, it gives CASSRQDSLTEAFF.

The chain has TRBV6-6 and TRBJ2-7; no firm D call. The CDR3 extends over 12 amino acids. V lost 4 bases, J lost 4 bases, and 8 bases lay in between. In germline, CDR1 is MNHNY, CDR2 SVGAGI (reference sequence). CDR3 residues: CASSSVAYEQYF. The DNA for the CDR3 is TGTGCCAGCAGTTCGGTGGCGTACGAGCAGTACTTC.

DNA for the CDR3: TGCGCCAGCACGGGACTAGGTGGTTACGAGCAGTACTTC. Its translation is CASTGLGGYEQYF. This rearrangement joins TRBV10-2 to TRBJ2-7; 8 bases match TRBD2. V lost 7 bases, J lost 4 bases, and 6 bases stayed unmatched. CDR1 is WSHSY and CDR2 is SAAADI in the germline V gene. This CDR3 has 13 residues.

The gene calls are TRBV28 and TRBJ2-7; 9 nucleotides line up with TRBD1. Germline loops: CDR1 MDHEN, CDR2 SYDVKM. J gave up 0 bases and V 6 bases, and 6 bases lay outside the gene matches. This CDR3 contains 15 residues. The CDR3 here is CASSPTGGASYEQYF. CDR3 DNA sequence: TGTGCCAGCAGCCCAACAGGGGGCGCCTCCTACGAGCAGTACTTC.

This CDR3 reads CASTTVGEQFF. The CDR3 region has the DNA TGTGCCAGCACCACGGTGGGGGAGCAGTTCTTC. The J gene is TRBJ2-1, the V gene TRBV12-3 or TRBV12-4; D unclear. This CDR3 is built from 11 residues. The V end lost 7 bases, the J end lost 10 bases, and 11 bases lay between the germline ends.

The rearrangement links TRBV2 to TRBJ2-3; D remains unclear. This CDR3 comprises 14 residues. V was clipped by 3 bases and J by 2 bases, with 9 bases between them. Per the germline V gene, CDR1 is SNHLY and CDR2 is FYNNEI. DNA for the CDR3: TGTGCCAGCAGTGATACTATCGCCACAGATACGCAGTATTTT. Its protein product is CASSDTIATDTQYF.

DNA of the CDR3: TGCGCCAGCAGTTACAGGGGATTAGGGTATCAGCCCCAGCATTTT. Amino acid sequence: CASSYRGLGYQPQHF. The V call is TRBV10-1, the J call TRBJ1-5, with 7 bases lining up with TRBD1. Germline CDR1 reads WNHNN; CDR2 reads SYGVQD (reference sequence). The length of the CDR3 is 15 residues. The V segment lost 5 bases and the J segment 5 bases; nucleotides outside the gene matches: 9.

The chain is built from TRBV6-6 and TRBJ2-5; 9 nucleotides agree with TRBD1. The CDR3 is made up of 16 amino acids. Germline V gene data show CDR1 as MNHNY and CDR2 as SVGAGI (reference sequence). V dropped 4 bases and J dropped 5; count of bases not matched to a gene: 11. CDR3 sequence: CASSSNRDRVRETQYF. CDR3 DNA: TGTGCCAGCAGTTCCAACCGGGACAGGGTGCGGGAGACCCAGTACTTC.

The rearrangement links TRBV3-1 (or the pseudogene TRBV3-2) to TRBJ2-3; D ambiguous. CDR1 is LGHDT, CDR2 YNNKEL, per germline (reference sequence). The V and J ends lost 4 bases and 4 bases respectively, with 18 bases between them. The CDR3 loop spans 16 amino acids. CDR3 sequence: CASSLGASTRADTQYF. CDR3 bases: TGTGCCAGCAGCCTAGGAGCTAGTACGAGAGCAGATACGCAGTATTTT.

This clone was detected a few times. V gene TRBV3-1 (or the pseudogene TRBV3-2) combines with J gene TRBJ1-4; weak D call: TRBD1 (6 bases). Germline CDR1 LGHDT, CDR2 YNNKEL (reference sequence). V lost 4 bases to trimming and J lost 7 bases, with 13 bases between them. The CDR3 spans 14 residues. The CDR3, as DNA: TGTGCCAGCAGCCCCTACGGGACAACTGAAAAACTGTTTTTT. Its protein product is CASSPYGTTEKLFF.